In this sample, the clone carrying this T cell receptor beta chain turned up a few times. The target antigen is unknown. Germline V gene sequence: CDR1 SGHDT, CDR2 YYEEEE. The V end lost 1 base, the J end lost 1 base, and 11 bases lay between the germline ends. This CDR3 is 16 amino acids long. PCR employed 60 Vbeta and 13 Jbeta primers. The repertoire was sequenced with immunoSEQ multiplex PCR; TCRdb's copy has only in-frame clones and lacks some. The table has about 130,000 clones, around 86% seen once. This record belongs to a study of cytomegalovirus exposure and HLA in healthy donors. Study-wide background: One earlier analysis, a look at roughly 180 million T cells, found roughly 120 million unique TCR beta sequences.

Findings and limits, study-wide: In an earlier analysis, about 87% or about 30%: the productive usage of most TCR beta V segments. Sequencing likely generated an artifact that appeared as a cluster of highly shared sequence variants.

This TCR was recovered from a man aged 18 to 29 in good health and CMV-seronegative. The rearrangement joins TRBV5-6 to TRBJ2-2; the D is unclear. The sample consisted of PBMCs. The CDR3 is CASSLRFRKNTGELFF. In nucleotides, the CDR3 is TGTGCCAGCAGCTTGAGGTTCAGGAAGAACACCGGGGAGCTGTTTTTT.